Listed here are 15 T cell receptor beta chains from one sample, sequenced in a study of blood T cells in healthy people across ages (dated by TCRdb to 2014 to 2015). Libraries were built with 5' RACE. The sequencer was an Illumina HiSeq 2500. A second roughly 6 to 12 cycle PCR used a sample-barcoded 5' primer and a J-beta primer mix. TCRdb trimmed the raw reads at Q25, called clones with MiXCR and kept productive beta chains. Rows merge per CDR3 protein into single entries with the most common DNA and genes. The sample includes about 670,000 distinct CDR3 sequences, with 52% observed a single time. Roughly 13% of the sample is taken by the ten largest. The specimen sequenced was blood. These receptors all stem from a woman of 80 years or more in good health.

The chain links TRBV9 to TRBJ2-1; the match to TRBD2 covers 12 bases. The germline V gene has CDR1 SGDLS and CDR2 YYNGEE. CDR3 length: 14 residues. After removal of 4 bases from V and 5 bases from J, the junction contained 1 base not matched to a gene. As DNA, the CDR3 is TGTGCCAGCAGCCGGACTAGCGGGAACAATGAGCAGTTCTTC. It specifies CASSRTSGNNEQFF.

This chain joins TRBV29-1 and TRBJ1-1; D is possibly TRBD1 (5 bases). V was pared by 6 bases and J by 6 bases, with 17 bases between. The CDR3 is made up of 13 amino acids. CDR1 is SQVTM, CDR2 ANQGSEA, per germline. For the CDR3, the DNA is TGCAGCGTGGCTGGCAGGGCCAAGGCTGAAGCTTTCTTT. It specifies CSVAGRAKAEAFF.

The chain is built from TRBV29-1 and TRBJ2-1; either TRBD1 or TRBD2 may supply D (5 bases each). V was cut by 4 bases and J by 9 bases, with 13 bases left in between. This CDR3 spans 12 amino acids. CDR1 SQVTM and CDR2 ANQGSEA come from the germline V gene. CDR3 DNA sequence: TGCAGCGTTGCACAACAGAGGGGTGAGCAGTTCTTC. This encodes CSVAQQRGEQFF.

The rearrangement uses TRBV30 and TRBJ2-1, with no clear D. Germline V gene data show CDR1 as GTSNPN and CDR2 as SVGIG (reference sequence). The CDR3 contains 12 residues. Trimming took 6 bases from V and 3 from J, leaving 9 bases between them. The CDR3 here is CACLDGYNEQFF. DNA of the CDR3: TGTGCCTGCCTAGACGGCTACAATGAGCAGTTCTTC.

The CDR3 nucleotides are TGTGCCAGCAGCCGGATCCCGGGATGGTTTGGCAGGGGGCAAGAGACCCAGTACTTC. It codes for CASSRIPGWFGRGQETQYF. The chain uses TRBV14 and TRBJ2-5; the match to TRBD1 covers 7 bases. V trimming: 4 bases; J trimming: 2 bases; junction bases outside the gene matches: 19. The CDR3 extends over 19 amino acids. Germline V gene lookup returns CDR1 SGHDN and CDR2 FVKESK.

This clonotype was found many times. The chain employs TRBV7-2 and TRBJ2-7, with TRBD2 matching 8 bases. This CDR3 is built from 16 residues. J gave up 1 base and V 1 base, and 6 bases lay outside the gene matches. CDR1 is SGHTA, CDR2 FQGNSA, per germline. CDR3 nucleotide sequence: TGTGCCAGCAGCTTAGGTTGGCGGGAGGATTCCTACGAGCAGTACTTC. This encodes CASSLGWREDSYEQYF. Drawing the rest from reference TRBV7-2 and TRBJ2-7, the complete variable domain is GAGVSQSPSNKVTEKGKDVELRCDPISGHTALYWYRQSLGQGLEFLIYFQGNSAPDKSGLPSDRFSAERTGGSVSTLTIQRTQQEDSAVYLCASSLGWREDSYEQYFGPGTRLTVT.

Turning to this clonotype: A much larger clone sits a single nucleotide away, making a read error possible. The chain is built from TRBV7-8 and TRBJ1-2; D might be TRBD1 (6 bases). V lost 4 bases and J 2 bases, leaving 14 bases between the germline ends. The CDR3 length is 15 residues. The V gene's germline CDR1 is SGHVS and CDR2 FQNEAQ. CDR3: CASSSRQVNNYGYTF. As DNA, the CDR3 is TGTGCCAGCAGCTCTCGACAGGTTAACAACTATGGCTACACCTTC. Full variable domain (rest looked up from reference TRBV7-8 and TRBJ1-2): GAGVSQSPRYKVAKRGQDVALRCDPISGHVSLFWYQQALGQGPEFLTYFQNEAQLDKSGLPSDRFFAERPEGSVSTLKIQRTQQEDSAVYLCASSSRQVNNYGYTFGSGTRLTVV.

About this clonotype: One base away lies a much larger clone, so this may be a sequencing read error. V and J are TRBV13 and TRBJ2-1, with D unclear. Germline V gene data show CDR1 as PRHDT and CDR2 as FYEKMQ (reference sequence). The CDR3 runs to 14 residues. CDR3 coding DNA: TGTGTCAGCAGCTCAACCTCGTTGGTAGATGAGCAGTTCTTC. Residues: CVSSSTSLVDEQFF. Complete variable domain (other parts from reference TRBV13 and TRBJ2-1): AAGVIQSPRHLIKEKRETATLKCYPIPRHDTVYWYQQGPGQDPQFLISFYEKMQSDKGSIPDRFSAQQFSDYHSELNMSSLELGDSALYFCVSSSTSLVDEQFFGPGTRLTVL.

This clonotype was counted a few times. V is TRBV7-3 and J is TRBJ2-1; D possibly corresponds to TRBD1 (6 bases). Between the trimmed V and J ends, which lost 5 bases and 4 bases, there was a span of 15 bases. The CDR3 loop spans 15 amino acids. CDR1 and CDR2 (germline): SGHTA, FQGTGA. The CDR3 here is CASSPQGWSYNEQFF. The CDR3 DNA sequence: TGTGCCAGCAGCCCTCAGGGGTGGAGTTACAATGAGCAGTTCTTC. Looking up the rest from reference TRBV7-3 and TRBJ2-1 gives the full variable domain: GAGVSQTPSNKVTEKGKYVELRCDPISGHTALYWYRQSLGQGPEFLIYFQGTGAADDSGLPNDRFFAVRPEGSVSTLKIQRTERGDSAVYLCASSPQGWSYNEQFFGPGTRLTVL.

The chain combines TRBV18 with TRBJ2-5; possibly TRBD1 for D (6 bases). CDR1 is KGHSH and CDR2 is LQKENI in the germline V gene. CDR3 size: 13 residues. V dropped 2 bases and J dropped 5 bases, with 9 bases sitting between them. The chain's CDR3 is CASSPDQGETQYF. The DNA of the CDR3 is TGTGCCAGCTCACCAGATCAGGGGGAGACCCAGTACTTC.

This clonotype has more than one count but fewer than ten. This sequence may be a read error, since a much larger clone differs from it by one base. The V gene is TRBV7-2, the J gene TRBJ1-1, with D unclear. V was cut by 5 bases and J by 6 bases, with 13 bases left in between. The CDR3 contains 13 residues. Germline V lookup: CDR1 SGHTA, CDR2 FQGNSA. The CDR3 protein is CASSVGAGAEAFF. The DNA of the CDR3 is TGTGCCAGCAGCGTAGGAGCCGGCGCTGAAGCTTTCTTT.

This sequence joins TRBV29-1 and TRBJ1-5, with 10 bases aligning to TRBD1. Germline V gene data show CDR1 as SQVTM and CDR2 as ANQGSEA. The CDR3 is made up of 13 amino acids. J gave up 9 bases and V 4 bases, and 6 bases lay outside the gene matches. CDR3 loop: CSVGGQGIAPQHF. The CDR3 DNA is TGCAGCGTTGGGGGACAGGGGATCGCGCCCCAGCATTTT.

This clonotype was seen repeatedly, ten times or more. V and J are TRBV13 and TRBJ2-3; 13 nucleotides line up with TRBD2. The germline gives CDR1 PRHDT, CDR2 FYEKMQ (reference sequence). The CDR3 has 15 amino acids. Trimming removed 2 bases from V and 6 bases from J; junction bases left unmatched: 2. The CDR3 coding sequence is TGTGCCAGCAGCTTAACTAGCGGGGGGGCGGATACGCAGTATTTT. This sequence encodes CASSLTSGGADTQYF.

To note about this clonotype: The junction departs from germline at one end; a sequencing error may be responsible. The chain uses TRBV24-1 and TRBJ1-5; no reliable D call. Germline CDR1 KGHDR, CDR2 SFDVKD. This CDR3 is 13 amino acids long. CDR3 protein: CATSATMNSPRHF. The CDR3 coding sequence is TGTGCCACCAGTGCAACTATGAACAGCCCCCGGCATTTT.

The chain links TRBV27 to TRBJ2-3; tentatively, D is TRBD1 (6 bases). V shed 8 bases and J shed 2 bases, with 29 bases lying between them. The CDR3 is made up of 19 amino acids. Germline-derived CDR1 and CDR2 are MNHEY and SMNVEV (reference sequence). The CDR3 DNA sequence: TGTGCCAGCTCTCTGCGGCGTTCCGGGACAAACCGCGACACAGATACGCAGTATTTT. Residues: CASSLRRSGTNRDTDTQYF.